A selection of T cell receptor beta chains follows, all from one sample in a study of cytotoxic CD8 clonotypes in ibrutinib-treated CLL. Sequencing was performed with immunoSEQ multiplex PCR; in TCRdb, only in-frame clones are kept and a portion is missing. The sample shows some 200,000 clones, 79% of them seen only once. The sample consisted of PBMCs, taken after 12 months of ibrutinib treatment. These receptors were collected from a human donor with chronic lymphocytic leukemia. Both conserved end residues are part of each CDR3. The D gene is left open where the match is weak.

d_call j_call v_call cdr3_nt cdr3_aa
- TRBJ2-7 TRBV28 TGTGCCGTACCAGCAAGAAAGAGGGGCGAGCAGTACTTC CAVPARKRGEQYF
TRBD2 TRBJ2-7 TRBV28 TGTGCCAGCAGTTCCCCCCTAGCGGGGACCTACGAGCAGTACTTC CASSSPLAGTYEQYF
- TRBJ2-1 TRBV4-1 TGCGCCAGCAGCCAAGATTATGGCCATGAGCAGTTCTTC CASSQDYGHEQFF
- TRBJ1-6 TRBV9 TGTGCCAGCAGCGTGTCCGCAGGGGACCTAAATTCACCCCTCCACTTT CASSVSAGDLNSPLHF
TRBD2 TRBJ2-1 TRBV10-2 TGCGCCAGCAGTGAGCTAGCGGGGAGCTCCTACAATGAGCAGTTCTTC CASSELAGSSYNEQFF
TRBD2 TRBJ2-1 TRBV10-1 TGCGCCAGCAGGCCTAGCGGGGGGCAGGACAATGAGCAGTTCTTC CASRPSGGQDNEQFF
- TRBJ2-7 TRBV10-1 TGCGCCAGCATGCGGGAAGGGGGGGACGAGCAGTACTTC CASMREGGDEQYF
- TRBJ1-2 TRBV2 TGTGCCAGCAACCCCTCTACAATGCTCTATGGCTACACCTTC CASNPSTMLYGYTF
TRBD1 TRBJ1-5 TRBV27 TGTGCCAGCAGTTTTGGGGACAGACTCAATCAGCCCCAGCATTTT CASSFGDRLNQPQHF
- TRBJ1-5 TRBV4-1 TGCGCCAGCAGCCACGAGGGAGGGGGCAATCAGCCCCAGCATTTT CASSHEGGGNQPQHF
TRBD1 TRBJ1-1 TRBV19 TGTGCCAGTAGTCCCCAGGGGGCTGAAGCTTTCTTT CASSPQGAEAFF
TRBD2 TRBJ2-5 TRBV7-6 TGTGCCAGCAGCTTTTCTAGCGGGAGGGGGGAGACCCAGTACTTC CASSFSSGRGETQYF
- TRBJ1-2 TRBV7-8 TGTGCCAGCAGCCCGGGAGGGTCAACAGTCTATGGCTACACCTTC CASSPGGSTVYGYTF
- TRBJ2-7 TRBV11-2 TGTGCCAGCAGCTTAGATTTTGACTTTGGAGCCTACGAGCAGTACTTC CASSLDFDFGAYEQYF
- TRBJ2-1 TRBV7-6 TGTGCCAGCAGCTTCACATTAACAGTCTTC CASSFTLTVF
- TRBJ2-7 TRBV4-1 TGCGCCAGCAGCCAACCTCGGGGGGAGCAGTACTTC CASSQPRGEQYF
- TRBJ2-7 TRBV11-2 TGTGCCAGCAGCTTTGACGGGGGCCTCGAGCAGTACTTC CASSFDGGLEQYF
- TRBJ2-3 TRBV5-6 TGTGCCAGCAGCGCCCAAGGGGATACGCAGTATTTT CASSAQGDTQYF